This entry describes one T cell receptor beta chain. What it binds is unknown. The tumor samples were collected prior to definitive surgery or chemotherapy. The sample originates from a study of high-grade serous ovarian cancer treatment subgroups. Study findings and constraints: Repertoire similarity ranged roughly 0.095 to 0.79 between tumors of one patient.

The CDR3 has 14 amino acids. Germline CDR1 is SGHRS and CDR2 is YFSETQ. V lost 4 bases and J lost 4, with 14 bases in between. Libraries were prepared by immunoSEQ multiplex PCR; TCRdb keeps only in-frame clonotypes and omits some of them. In the table there are roughly 3,600 clones, roughly 71% of which are singletons. Input material: tumor tissue. The chain has TRBV5-1 and TRBJ2-5; TRBD1 or TRBD2 may be the D gene (6 bases each). The sequence was obtained from a human donor with high-grade serous ovarian cancer. The CDR3 DNA sequence: TGCGCCAGCAGCCCCGGGTGGGGGGCAGAGACCCAGTACTTC. Protein: CASSPGWGAETQYF. Full variable domain (outside the CDR3, taken from reference TRBV5-1 and TRBJ2-5): KAGVTQTPRYLIKTRGQQVTLSCSPISGHRSVSWYQQTPGQGLQFLFEYFSETQRNKGNFPGRFSGRQFSNSRSEMNVSTLELGDSALYLCASSPGWGAETQYFGPGTRLLVL.